This T cell receptor (beta chain) was identified in a study of T cell responses to AZD1222 COVID-19 vaccine. Study findings and constraints: At 160-218 and 743-854, vaccine-associated CD4 TCRs were dominant, and they spanned spike.

Germline V CDR1 and CDR2: KGHDR, SFDVKD. This CDR3 is built from 13 residues. V was pared by 9 bases and J by 0 bases, with 3 bases of the junction left unmatched. The table came from immunoSEQ multiplex PCR; TCRdb's copy has only in-frame clones and leaves some out. This table has approximately 130,000 clones, around 85% appearing once. Note on this clone: Its target is not known.

The rearrangement links TRBV24-1 to TRBJ1-1; 7 bases match TRBD1. Sequences were derived from peripheral blood, sampled 28 days after the second dose of the MenACWY control vaccine. The sequence derives from an adult who received the MenACWY meningococcal vaccine as a control. Here the CDR3 DNA reads TGTGCCACCCTGACAGGGATGAACACTGAAGCTTTCTTT. The encoded protein is CATLTGMNTEAFF.